This T cell receptor (beta chain) was identified in a study of shared clonotypes between healthy human individuals. Study-wide points: Against clonotypes common to all four donors, non-shared ones had lower generation probabilities.

This CDR3 is built from 14 residues. Germline CDR1 SGHDN, CDR2 FVKESK. The ends were cut back, 1 base at V and 3 bases at J, with 8 bases in the middle. Comment on this clone: The antigen is not known.

Only in-frame clones appear in the TCRdb table, and some are missing; sequencing was by immunoSEQ multiplex PCR. The sample carries more than 2 million clones, 93% recorded once. CD8 cells classed as naive were CD45RO-negative and positively selected for CCR7, excluding terminally differentiated effector memory CD45RA+ cells. Sequenced material: naive CD8+ T cells from PBMCs. The V call is TRBV14, the J call TRBJ2-3; D gene unclear. The source of this sequence is a young man in good health. Some clones in this sample may be carry-over from other donors' samples. CDR3 bases: TGTGCCAGCAGCCAAGGGCCGCTAACAGATACGCAGTATTTT. It specifies CASSQGPLTDTQYF. Full variable domain (remainder filled in from reference TRBV14 and TRBJ2-3): EAGVTQFPSHSVIEKGQTVTLRCDPISGHDNLYWYRRVMGKEIKFLLHFVKESKQDESGMPNNRFLAERTGGTYSTLKVQPAELEDSGVYFCASSQGPLTDTQYFGPGTRLTVL.